A single sample gave rise to the 23 T cell receptor beta chains below, sequenced in a study of T cells in localized non-small cell lung cancer. Sequencing was performed with immunoSEQ multiplex PCR; in TCRdb, only in-frame clones are kept and a portion is missing. Among 15,000 to 20,000 clones listed, about 80% were seen once. The input for sequencing was peripheral blood, taken before any cancer treatment. All receptors come from a male donor at least 60 years old with stage I lung adenocarcinoma.

This clone was seen just once. This chain joins TRBV7-2 and TRBJ1-2; 10 positions agree with TRBD1. The CDR3 covers 14 residues. The germline V gene encodes CDR1 SGHTA and CDR2 FQGNSA. The V and J ends lost 4 bases and 8 bases, in that order; junction bases with no gene match: 7. CDR3 residues: CASSSDRGIRGYTF. The CDR3, as DNA: TGTGCCAGCAGCTCGGACAGGGGGATAAGGGGCTACACCTTC.

The chain carries TRBV7-9 and TRBJ2-3, with D possibly matching TRBD2 (6 bases). CDR1 and CDR2 (germline): SEHNR, FQNEAQ (reference sequence). V lost 1 base and J lost 2, with 7 bases in between. The CDR3 covers 14 residues. The CDR3 reads CASSLGLVTDTQYF. CDR3 sequence (DNA): TGTGCCAGCAGCTTAGGACTAGTCACAGATACGCAGTATTTT.

The genes are TRBV19 and TRBJ2-3; TRBD2 matches 12 bases. This CDR3 is 16 amino acids long. Germline V CDR1 and CDR2: LNHDA, SQIVND (reference sequence). Germline trimming cut 5 bases from V and 4 bases from J; bases unmatched to any gene: 7. The CDR3 sequence: CASSPSSGGVADTQYF. CDR3 sequence (DNA): TGTGCCAGTAGTCCCTCTAGCGGGGGGGTCGCAGATACGCAGTATTTT.

The table lists this clone with a few counts. This sequence joins TRBV5-1 and TRBJ2-5, with D possibly TRBD2 on 6 matching bases. Trimming stripped 5 bases from V and 4 bases from J, with 18 bases between. The CDR3 covers 15 residues. Looked up from germline, CDR1 is SGHRS and CDR2 is YFSETQ. This chain's CDR3 is CASRLLAEGRETQYF. The CDR3 DNA reads TGCGCCAGCAGACTTTTAGCGGAGGGGAGAGAGACCCAGTACTTC.

This rearrangement joins TRBV11-2 to TRBJ2-2; the match to TRBD1 covers 8 bases. The CDR3 has 15 residues. With 2 bases clipped from V and 4 bases from J, the junction kept 3 bases outside the gene matches. Germline V lookup: CDR1 SGHAT, CDR2 FQNNGV. The CDR3 DNA reads as TGTGCCAGCAGCTTACAGGGGGCACTCACCGGGGAGCTGTTTTTT. Translation gives CASSLQGALTGELFF.

The genes are TRBV11-3 and TRBJ2-3, with 10 bases fitting TRBD1. This CDR3 comprises 14 residues. Germline values: CDR1 SGHNT, CDR2 YENEEA. V shed 4 bases and J 3 bases; nucleotides not matched to a gene: 1. This CDR3 reads CASSSGQGTDTQYF. CDR3 coding DNA: TGTGCCAGCAGCTCGGGACAGGGGACAGATACGCAGTATTTT. Based on the CDR3 plus reference TRBV11-3 and TRBJ2-3, the full variable domain is EAGVVQSPRYKIIEKKQPVAFWCNPISGHNTLYWYLQNLGQGPELLIRYENEEAVDDSQLPKDRFSAERLKGVDSTLKIQPAELGDSAVYLCASSSGQGTDTQYFGPGTRLTVL.

V and J are TRBV5-4 and TRBJ1-2; D possibly corresponds to TRBD1 (6 bases). Looked up from germline, CDR1 is SGHNT and CDR2 is YYREEE (reference sequence). The CDR3 spans 15 residues. V gave up 1 base and J gave up 4 bases, with 14 bases separating them. The CDR3 protein is CASSLPQGEPYGYTF. The DNA for the CDR3 is TGTGCCAGCAGCTTGCCACAGGGCGAGCCCTATGGCTACACCTTC.

This clone is deemed medium-sized. The rearrangement links TRBV30 to TRBJ2-3; 13 bases are a match to TRBD2. The CDR3 is 15 residues long. Germline CDR1 and CDR2: GTSNPN and SVGIG (reference sequence). V dropped 4 bases and J dropped 8; count of bases not matched to a gene: 9. CDR3 loop: CAWTLGGTSGVTQYF. CDR3 sequence (DNA): TGTGCCTGGACCCTTGGGGGGACTAGCGGGGTTACGCAGTATTTT.

The chain recombines TRBV11-3 with TRBJ2-7; 7 nucleotides agree with TRBD2. V dropped 5 bases and J dropped 2; count of bases not matched to a gene: 9. The CDR3 is made up of 15 amino acids. Germline CDR1 reads SGHNT; CDR2 reads YENEEA. CDR3: CASSARTGTTYEQYF. In DNA, the CDR3 is TGTGCCAGCAGCGCCCGGACCGGGACTACCTACGAGCAGTACTTC.

The chain employs TRBV5-6 and TRBJ2-5; 8 nucleotides agree with TRBD2. In germline, CDR1 is SGHDT, CDR2 YYEEEE. CDR3 size: 19 residues. Unmatched junction bases numbered 17, after V lost 0 bases and J lost 4 bases. CDR3 nucleotides: TGTGCCAGCAGCTTGGGCTTCCAACCGGGACTAGTAAAGAGAGAGACCCAGTACTTC. It is translated as CASSLGFQPGLVKRETQYF.

The chain uses TRBV7-6 and TRBJ2-2; 9 positions agree with TRBD2. Germline V gene lookup returns CDR1 SGHVS and CDR2 FNYEAQ. V lost 6 bases and J lost 2; bases outside the gene matches: 4. The length of the CDR3 is 15 residues. The CDR3 nucleotides read TGTGCCAGCAGGGCGGGACTAGCAAACACCGGGGAGCTGTTTTTT. It yields the protein CASRAGLANTGELFF.

This chain connects TRBV5-6 to TRBJ1-6; D gene ambiguous. V was shortened by 1 base and J by 7 bases, with 9 bases between the two germline ends. This CDR3 is built from 14 residues. In germline, CDR1 is SGHDT, CDR2 YYEEEE. CDR3 bases: TGTGCCAGCAGCTTGCCACAAACCAATTCACCCCTCCACTTT. Protein product: CASSLPQTNSPLHF.

This clone was picked up one time. The rearrangement links TRBV6-5 to TRBJ1-1; TRBD1 matches 11 bases. The CDR3 runs to 14 residues. The germline CDR1 and CDR2 sequences are MNHEY and SVGAGI. With 5 bases clipped from V and 6 bases from J, the junction kept 5 bases outside the gene matches. The DNA for the CDR3 is TGTGCCAGCAGTGTCCCGGGACAGGGGGCTGAAGCTTTCTTT. It translates to CASSVPGQGAEAFF.

This clone has only a few counts. The CDR3 nucleotides are TGTGCCAGCAGTTACGTCAGTACGGCCCATGAGCAGTTCTTC. Translation: CASSYVSTAHEQFF. This chain connects TRBV6-6 to TRBJ2-1; no clear D. Germline-derived CDR1 and CDR2 are MNHNY and SVGAGI (reference sequence). The CDR3 is 14 amino acids. V dropped 2 bases and J dropped 8 bases, with 13 bases sitting between them.

This sequence joins TRBV9 and TRBJ2-3, with no clear D. Germline V gene data show CDR1 as SGDLS and CDR2 as YYNGEE. This CDR3 has 13 residues. The V and J ends lost 2 bases and 5 bases respectively, with 9 bases between them. The chain's CDR3 is CASSVWTVDTQYF. The CDR3 nucleotides are TGTGCCAGCAGCGTCTGGACGGTAGATACGCAGTATTTT.

The V and J genes are TRBV19 and TRBJ2-7; 14 bases line up with TRBD2. Trimming cost V 3 bases and J 3 bases; bases outside gene matches: 4. CDR3 length: 16 amino acids. Germline CDR1 LNHDA, CDR2 SQIVND (reference sequence). DNA of the CDR3: TGTGCCAGTAGTATGGGACTAGCGGGGGCCAACTACGAGCAGTACTTC. It yields the protein CASSMGLAGANYEQYF.

J is TRBJ2-1 and V is TRBV4-3; 11 bases fit TRBD2. The J segment lost 5 bases and the V segment lost 4 bases, leaving 4 bases of the junction unmatched. The CDR3 extends over 15 amino acids. In germline, CDR1 is LGHNA, CDR2 YSLEER. The CDR3 region is CASSLSGRDDNEQFF. CDR3 DNA sequence: TGCGCCAGCAGCCTTAGCGGGAGGGACGACAATGAGCAGTTCTTC.

This clone has a single count. The chain couples TRBV9 to TRBJ1-2; D unresolved. The V gene lost 0 bases and the J gene lost 4 bases, with 4 bases spanning the gap. The germline gives CDR1 SGDLS, CDR2 YYNGEE. CDR3 length: 12 residues. CDR3 nucleotide sequence: TGTGCCAGCAGCGTAGTGGGCTATGGCTACACCTTC. Translation: CASSVVGYGYTF. Full variable domain (remainder filled in from reference TRBV9 and TRBJ1-2): DSGVTQTPKHLITATGQRVTLRCSPRSGDLSVYWYQQSLDQGLQFLIQYYNGEERAKGNILERFSAQQFPDLHSELNLSSLELGDSALYFCASSVVGYGYTFGSGTRLTVV.

V is TRBV7-2 and J is TRBJ2-7; no clear D gene. The germline V gene encodes CDR1 SGHTA and CDR2 FQGNSA. This CDR3 is 11 amino acids long. V shed 9 bases and J shed 3 bases, with 9 bases lying between them. This chain's CDR3 is CARRERYEQYF. The DNA of the CDR3 is TGTGCCAGGCGAGAGCGCTACGAGCAGTACTTC.

V is TRBV7-8 and J is TRBJ2-1; TRBD2 aligns across 10 bases. Germline V gene sequence: CDR1 SGHVS, CDR2 FQNEAQ. J gave up 10 bases and V 5 bases, and 11 bases lay outside the gene matches. CDR3 length equals 15 residues. CDR3 DNA: TGTGCCAGCAGCCCCAGCGGGGGGGGCGGACGGGAGCAGTTCTTC. Protein product: CASSPSGGGGREQFF.

The chain combines TRBV11-2 with TRBJ1-2; TRBD1 might be the D (5 bases). The V end was cut by 6 bases, the J end by 0 bases, with 11 bases between. The germline V gene encodes CDR1 SGHAT and CDR2 FQNNGV. The CDR3 is 14 amino acids. The CDR3 loop reads CASSPTVSNYGYTF. In DNA form, the CDR3 reads TGTGCCAGCAGTCCGACAGTGTCTAACTATGGCTACACCTTC.

The chain has TRBV5-6 and TRBJ1-3; 9 bases are shared with TRBD1. The CDR3 runs to 13 residues. The ends lost 4 bases at V and 8 bases at J; junction bases unmatched: 4. Germline loops: CDR1 SGHDT, CDR2 YYEEEE. CDR3 nucleotides: TGTGCCAGCAGCCAACGACAGGGGGACACCATATATTTT. Amino acid sequence: CASSQRQGDTIYF.

The chain employs TRBV18 and TRBJ1-1; D is undetermined. Trimming took off 3 bases at V and 1 base at J, with 6 bases between the two ends. CDR3 length: 13 residues. Germline CDR1 and CDR2: KGHSH and LQKENI. CDR3 DNA sequence: TGTGCCAGCTCACCCGGCAGGAACACTGAAGCTTTCTTT. It yields the protein CASSPGRNTEAFF.